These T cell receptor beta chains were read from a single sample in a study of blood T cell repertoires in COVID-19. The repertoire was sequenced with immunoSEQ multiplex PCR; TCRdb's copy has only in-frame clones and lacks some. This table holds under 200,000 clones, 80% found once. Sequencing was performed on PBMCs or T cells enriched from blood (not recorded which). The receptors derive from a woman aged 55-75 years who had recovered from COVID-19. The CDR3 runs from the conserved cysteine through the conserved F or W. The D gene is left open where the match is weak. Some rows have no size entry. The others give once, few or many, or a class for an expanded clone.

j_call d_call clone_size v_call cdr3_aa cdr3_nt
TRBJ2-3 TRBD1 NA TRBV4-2 CASSQDGQGSDTQYF TGTGCCAGCAGCCAAGATGGACAGGGCTCAGATACGCAGTATTTT
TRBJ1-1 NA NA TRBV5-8 CASSSTGSTEAFF TGTGCCAGCAGCTCTACAGGGAGTACTGAAGCTTTCTTT
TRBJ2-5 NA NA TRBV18 CASSPVSQETQYF TGTGCCAGCTCACCAGTTAGTCAAGAGACCCAGTACTTC
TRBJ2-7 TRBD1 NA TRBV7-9 CASSPGQGWEQYF TGTGCCAGCAGCCCCGGACAGGGATGGGAGCAGTACTTC
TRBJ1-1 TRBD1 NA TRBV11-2 CASSLIGTETEAFF TGTGCCAGCAGCTTAATCGGGACAGAGACTGAAGCTTTCTTT
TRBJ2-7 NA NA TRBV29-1 CSVEDPGTSSYEQYF TGCAGCGTTGAAGATCCGGGGACATCTTCCTACGAGCAGTACTTC
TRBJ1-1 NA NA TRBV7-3 CASSPLGDRSTEAFF TGTGCCAGCAGCCCCCTGGGAGACAGGAGCACTGAAGCTTTCTTT
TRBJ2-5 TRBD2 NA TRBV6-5 CASSYSGGRWGTQYF TGTGCCAGCAGTTATAGCGGGGGTCGCTGGGGGACCCAGTACTTC
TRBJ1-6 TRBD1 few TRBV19 CASSIKGTGGSASPLHF TGTGCCAGTAGTATAAAAGGGACAGGGGGTTCGGCCTCACCCCTCCACTTT
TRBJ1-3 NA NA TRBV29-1 CSVRGVSGNTIYF TGCAGCGTCAGGGGCGTTTCTGGAAACACCATATATTTT
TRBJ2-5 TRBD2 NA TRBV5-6 CASSSLAGSEETQYF TGTGCCAGCAGCTCTCTAGCGGGGTCAGAAGAGACCCAGTACTTC
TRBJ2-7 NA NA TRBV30 CAWNTGGAHEQYF TGTGCCTGGAACACAGGGGGGGCCCACGAGCAGTACTTC
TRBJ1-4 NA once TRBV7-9 CASSLGGQHEKLFF TGTGCCAGCAGCTTAGGGGGACAACATGAAAAACTGTTTTTT
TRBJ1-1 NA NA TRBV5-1 CASSITTGTEAFF TGCGCCAGCAGCATAACAACAGGCACTGAAGCTTTCTTT
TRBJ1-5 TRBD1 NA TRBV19 CASSIRTGVGNQPQHF TGTGCCAGTAGCATAAGAACAGGGGTAGGGAATCAGCCCCAGCATTTT
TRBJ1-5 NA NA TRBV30 CAWSVDRGINQPQHF TGTGCCTGGAGTGTAGACCGAGGGATCAATCAGCCCCAGCATTTT
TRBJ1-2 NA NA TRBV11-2 CASSLGREVEGYTF TGTGCCAGCAGCTTAGGAAGGGAGGTGGAAGGCTACACCTTC
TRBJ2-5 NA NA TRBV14 CASSAQQGRVETQYF TGTGCCAGCAGCGCCCAACAGGGAAGGGTAGAGACCCAGTACTTC
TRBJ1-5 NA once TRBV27 CASRLQGGGYSNQPQHF TGTGCCAGCAGGTTACAGGGAGGGGGGTATAGCAATCAGCCCCAGCATTTT
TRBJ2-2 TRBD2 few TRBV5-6 CASSSLAGGRDTGELFF TGTGCCAGCAGCTCCTTAGCGGGGGGCCGTGATACCGGGGAGCTGTTTTTT
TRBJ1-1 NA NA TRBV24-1 CATSDPGSTEAFF TGTGCCACCAGTGACCCTGGTAGCACTGAAGCTTTCTTT
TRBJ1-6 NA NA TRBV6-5 CASSYEDNSPLHF TGTGCCAGCAGTTACGAGGATAATTCACCCCTCCACTTT
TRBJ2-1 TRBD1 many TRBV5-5 CASSLTGGSYNEQFF TGTGCCAGCAGCTTGACAGGGGGCTCCTACAATGAGCAGTTCTTC
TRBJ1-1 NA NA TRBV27 CASSLGHPQNTEAFF TGTGCCAGCAGTTTAGGACATCCCCAGAACACTGAAGCTTTCTTT
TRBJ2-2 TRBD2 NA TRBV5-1 CASSPNTGLAGKNTGELFF TGCGCCAGCAGCCCAAACACGGGACTAGCGGGGAAGAACACCGGGGAGCTGTTTTTT
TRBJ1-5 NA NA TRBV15 CATSTPLRSQPQHF TGTGCCACCAGCACCCCCCTTAGATCACAGCCCCAGCATTTT
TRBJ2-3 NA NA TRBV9 CASSVDPSGGTDTQYF TGTGCCAGCAGCGTAGACCCCTCGGGGGGCACAGATACGCAGTATTTT
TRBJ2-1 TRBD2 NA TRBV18 CASSPGIAGGKVEQFF TGTGCCAGCTCACCAGGGATTGCGGGGGGCAAGGTTGAGCAGTTCTTC
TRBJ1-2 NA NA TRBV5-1 CASSFTGQNPSGYTF TGCGCCAGCAGCTTTACTGGACAGAACCCTAGCGGCTACACCTTC
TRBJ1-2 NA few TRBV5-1 CASSLGSQGYGYTF TGCGCCAGCAGCTTGGGATCACAGGGTTATGGCTACACCTTC
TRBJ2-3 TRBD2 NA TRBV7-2 CASSHTSGGADTQYF TGTGCCAGCAGCCATACTAGCGGGGGGGCGGATACGCAGTATTTT
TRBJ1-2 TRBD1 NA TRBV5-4 CASSRDSNYGYTF TGTGCCAGCAGTAGGGACAGTAACTATGGCTACACCTTC
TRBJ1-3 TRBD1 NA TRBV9 CASSGGQSTGNTIYF TGTGCCAGCAGTGGGGGACAGTCCACAGGAAACACCATATATTTT
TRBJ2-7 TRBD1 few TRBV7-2 CASSRDRAYEQYF TGTGCCAGCAGCCGGGACAGGGCCTACGAGCAGTACTTC
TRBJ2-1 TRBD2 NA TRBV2 CASSGLAGGPQSSYNEQFF TGTGCCAGCAGCGGACTAGCGGGGGGGCCCCAAAGCTCCTACAATGAGCAGTTCTTC
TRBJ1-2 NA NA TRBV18 CASSRATGEDNYGYTF TGTGCCAGCTCACGCGCGACGGGGGAAGATAACTATGGCTACACCTTC
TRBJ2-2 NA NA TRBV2 CASLQGGGELFF TGTGCCAGCCTCCAAGGGGGCGGGGAGCTGTTTTTT
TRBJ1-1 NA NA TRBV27 CASSLRPYTEAFF TGTGCCAGCAGTTTGAGGCCTTACACTGAAGCTTTCTTT
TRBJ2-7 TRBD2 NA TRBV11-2 CASSLTLAGGPYEQYF TGTGCCAGCAGCCTCACTCTAGCGGGGGGGCCCTACGAGCAGTACTTC
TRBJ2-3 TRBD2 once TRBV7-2 CASSLGGGSSTDTQYF TGTGCCAGCAGCTTGGGCGGGGGGTCCAGCACAGATACGCAGTATTTT
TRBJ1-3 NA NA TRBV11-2 CASSLDPGHPGNTIYF TGTGCCAGCAGCTTAGATCCCGGACACCCTGGAAACACCATATATTTT
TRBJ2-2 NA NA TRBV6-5 CASRGGPANTGELFF TGTGCCAGCAGGGGGGGACCCGCGAACACCGGGGAGCTGTTTTTT
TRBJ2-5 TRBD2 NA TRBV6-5 CASSLAGEQETQYF TGTGCCAGCAGCCTAGCGGGGGAGCAAGAGACCCAGTACTTC
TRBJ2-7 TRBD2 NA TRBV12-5 CASGLVLGTRGEQYF TGTGCTAGTGGTTTGGTACTTGGGACTAGAGGCGAGCAGTACTTC
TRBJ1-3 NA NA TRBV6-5 CATGPGGNTIYF TGTGCCACCGGTCCGGGAGGAAACACCATATATTTT
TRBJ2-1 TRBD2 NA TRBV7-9 CASSFYPLQRGYNEQFF TGTGCCAGCAGCTTTTATCCCCTACAGCGGGGTTACAATGAGCAGTTCTTC